This entry concerns a single T cell receptor beta chain. The sample belongs to a study of blood T cell repertoires in COVID-19. Per the authors' pipeline: Amplifying reference gene primers gave estimates of nucleated cell counts. TCRdb's table, derived via immunoSEQ multiplex PCR, lists solely in-frame clones and lacks some. Clone size and V and J calls were adopted from that table, with D and trimming inferred from the DNA. This table has about 240,000 clones, more than 75% appearing once. Germline values: CDR1 SGHTA, CDR2 FQGTGA. V lost 2 bases and J 0 bases, leaving 8 bases between the germline ends. The CDR3 is made up of 15 amino acids.

This TCR was sampled from a woman aged 25 to 39 who had recovered from COVID-19. The rearrangement uses TRBV7-3 and TRBJ2-1; D is unresolved. The material sequenced was peripheral blood. In nucleotides, the CDR3 is TGTGCCAGCAGCTTAGGGCGAATCTCCTACAATGAGCAGTTCTTC. It codes for CASSLGRISYNEQFF.